The clone carrying this T cell receptor (beta chain) was detected a few times. These data belong to a study of cytomegalovirus exposure and HLA in healthy donors. The CDR3 runs 13 residues. Looked up from germline, CDR1 is MNHNS and CDR2 is SASEGT. Trimming removed 3 bases from V and 13 bases from J; junction bases left unmatched: 5. Amplification used 60 Vbeta primers and 13 Jbeta primers. TCRdb keeps only in-frame clones here, not all; method: immunoSEQ multiplex PCR. The sample carries approximately 130,000 clones, around 10% recorded once. This sequence originates from a woman in her forties in good health and CMV-seropositive. The chain recombines TRBV6-1 with TRBJ1-6; 8 bases agree with TRBD1. The specimen sequenced was PBMCs. The CDR3 reads CASSDGQGWPLHF. The CDR3 nucleotides are TGTGCCAGCAGTGACGGACAGGGTTGGCCCCTCCACTTT.